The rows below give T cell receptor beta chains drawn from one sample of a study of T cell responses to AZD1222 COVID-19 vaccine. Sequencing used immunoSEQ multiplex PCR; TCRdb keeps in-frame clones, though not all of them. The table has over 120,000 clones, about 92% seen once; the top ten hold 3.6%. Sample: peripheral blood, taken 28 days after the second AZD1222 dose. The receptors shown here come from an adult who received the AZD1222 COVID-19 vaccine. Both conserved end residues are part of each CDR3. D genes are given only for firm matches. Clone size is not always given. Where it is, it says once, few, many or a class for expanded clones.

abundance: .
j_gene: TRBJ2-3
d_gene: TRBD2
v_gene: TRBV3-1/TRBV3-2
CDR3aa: CASSQGWRASGSTDTQYF
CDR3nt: TGTGCCAGCAGCCAAGGGTGGCGGGCTAGCGGGAGTACAGATACGCAGTATTTT

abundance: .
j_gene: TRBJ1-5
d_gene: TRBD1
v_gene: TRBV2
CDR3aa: CASTNRQGPQPQHF
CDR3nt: TGTGCCAGCACAAATAGACAGGGCCCTCAGCCCCAGCATTTT

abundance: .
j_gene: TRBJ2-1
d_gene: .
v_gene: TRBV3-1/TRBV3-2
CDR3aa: CASSQAQTALHEQFF
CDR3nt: TGTGCCAGCAGCCAAGCCCAGACTGCGCTCCATGAGCAGTTCTTC

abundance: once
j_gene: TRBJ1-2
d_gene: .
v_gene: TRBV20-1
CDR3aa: CSASLRGLRPNYGYTF
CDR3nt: TGCAGTGCTAGTCTCCGGGGCCTCAGACCCAACTATGGCTACACCTTC

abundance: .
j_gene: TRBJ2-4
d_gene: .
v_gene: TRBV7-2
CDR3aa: CASSLVGWAPGSGKNIQYF
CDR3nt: TGTGCCAGCAGCTTAGTTGGGTGGGCTCCGGGCTCGGGCAAAAACATTCAGTACTTC

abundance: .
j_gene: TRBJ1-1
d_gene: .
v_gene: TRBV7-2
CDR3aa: CASSLSRGPNTEAFF
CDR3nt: TGTGCCAGCAGCTTAAGTCGAGGGCCGAACACTGAAGCTTTCTTT

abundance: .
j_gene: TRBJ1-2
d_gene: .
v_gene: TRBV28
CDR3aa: CASSFLPGRINYGYTF
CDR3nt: TGTGCCAGCAGTTTCCTCCCGGGACGGATTAACTATGGCTACACCTTC

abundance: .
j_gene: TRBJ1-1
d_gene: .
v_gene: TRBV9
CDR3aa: CASSVDPRQNTEAFF
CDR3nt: TGTGCCAGCAGCGTAGACCCCCGGCAGAACACTGAAGCTTTCTTT

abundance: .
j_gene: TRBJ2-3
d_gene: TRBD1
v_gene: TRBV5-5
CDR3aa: CASSFGQGWDTQYF
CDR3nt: TGTGCCAGCAGCTTCGGACAGGGGTGGGATACGCAGTATTTT

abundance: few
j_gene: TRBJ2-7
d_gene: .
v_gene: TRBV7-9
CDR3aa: CASSPDRSSYEQYF
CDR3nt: TGTGCCAGCAGCCCTGACCGCAGCTCCTACGAGCAGTACTTC

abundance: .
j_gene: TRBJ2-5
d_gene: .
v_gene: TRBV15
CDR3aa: CATSRDGGLASETQYF
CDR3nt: TGTGCCACCAGCAGAGATGGGGGGTTAGCGTCAGAGACCCAGTACTTC

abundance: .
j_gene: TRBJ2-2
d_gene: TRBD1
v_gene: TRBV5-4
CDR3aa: CASSLGQGIAGELFF
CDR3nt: TGTGCCAGCAGCCTGGGACAGGGTATCGCCGGGGAGCTGTTTTTT

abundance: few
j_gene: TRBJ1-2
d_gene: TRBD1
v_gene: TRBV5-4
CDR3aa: CASSLGTGGGYTF
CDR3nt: TGTGCCAGCAGCCTAGGGACAGGAGGCGGCTACACCTTC

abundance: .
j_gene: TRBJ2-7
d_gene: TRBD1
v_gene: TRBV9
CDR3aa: CASSPWDRATYEQYF
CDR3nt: TGTGCCAGCAGCCCCTGGGACAGGGCCACCTACGAGCAGTACTTC

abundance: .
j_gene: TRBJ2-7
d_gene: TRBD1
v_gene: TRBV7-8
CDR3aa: CASSLPVTGGEIYEQYF
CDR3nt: TGTGCCAGCAGCTTACCGGTGACAGGGGGCGAGATCTACGAGCAGTACTTC

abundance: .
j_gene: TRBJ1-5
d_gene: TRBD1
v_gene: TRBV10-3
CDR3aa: CAISENRGRDQPQHF
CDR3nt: TGTGCCATCAGCGAGAACAGGGGGCGGGATCAGCCCCAGCATTTT

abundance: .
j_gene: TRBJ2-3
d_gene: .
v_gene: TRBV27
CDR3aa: CASSYGGLSTDTQYF
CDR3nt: TGTGCCAGCAGTTACGGGGGATTATCGACAGATACGCAGTATTTT

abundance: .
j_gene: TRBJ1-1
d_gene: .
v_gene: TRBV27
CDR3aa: CASSPLSGNTEAFF
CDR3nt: TGTGCCAGTTCCCCTCTATCAGGGAACACTGAAGCTTTCTTT

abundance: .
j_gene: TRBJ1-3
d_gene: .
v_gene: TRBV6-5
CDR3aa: CASSYSGSSGNTIYF
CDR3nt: TGTGCCAGCAGTTACTCAGGGTCATCTGGAAACACCATATATTTT

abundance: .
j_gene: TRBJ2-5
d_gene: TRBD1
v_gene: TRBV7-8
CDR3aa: CASRQGPGQETQYF
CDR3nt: TGTGCCAGCAGACAGGGGCCTGGCCAAGAGACCCAGTACTTC

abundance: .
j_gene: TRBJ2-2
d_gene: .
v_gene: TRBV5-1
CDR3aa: CASGQGAGGELFF
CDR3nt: TGCGCCAGTGGCCAGGGTGCTGGAGGGGAGCTGTTTTTT

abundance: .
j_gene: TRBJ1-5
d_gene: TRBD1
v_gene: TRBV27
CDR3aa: CASSFGQGARNNQPQHF
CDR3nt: TGTGCCAGCAGTTTTGGGCAGGGGGCGCGCAACAATCAGCCCCAGCATTTT

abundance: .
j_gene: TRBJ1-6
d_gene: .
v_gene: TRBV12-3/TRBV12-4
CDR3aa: CASSFRNSPLHF
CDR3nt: TGTGCCAGCAGTTTTAGGAATTCACCCCTCCACTTT

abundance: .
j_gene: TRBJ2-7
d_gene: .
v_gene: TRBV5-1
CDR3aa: CASSLRQGSSAHEQYF
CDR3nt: TGCGCCAGCAGCTTGAGGCAAGGTTCTAGCGCCCACGAGCAGTACTTC

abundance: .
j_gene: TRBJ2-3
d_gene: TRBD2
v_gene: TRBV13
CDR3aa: CASSLRSGSVRTDTQYF
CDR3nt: TGTGCCAGCAGCTTGAGGAGCGGGAGCGTTCGCACAGATACGCAGTATTTT

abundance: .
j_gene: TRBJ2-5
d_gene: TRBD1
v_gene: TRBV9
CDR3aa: CASSVAGTGQETQYF
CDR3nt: TGTGCCAGCAGCGTAGCCGGGACAGGGCAAGAGACCCAGTACTTC

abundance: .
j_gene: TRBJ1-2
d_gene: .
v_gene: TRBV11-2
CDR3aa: CASSLDSPNYGYTF
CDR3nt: TGTGCCAGCAGCTTAGATTCACCTAACTATGGCTACACCTTC

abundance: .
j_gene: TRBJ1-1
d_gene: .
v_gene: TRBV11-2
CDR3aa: CASSQRGNTEAFF
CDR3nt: TGTGCCAGCAGCCAGAGGGGCAACACTGAAGCTTTCTTT

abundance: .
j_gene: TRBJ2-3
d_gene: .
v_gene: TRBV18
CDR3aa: CASSPLDGTDTQYF
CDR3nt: TGTGCCAGCTCCCCACTGGACGGCACAGATACGCAGTATTTT

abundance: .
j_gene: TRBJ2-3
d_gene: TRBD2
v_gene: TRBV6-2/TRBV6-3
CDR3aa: CASSYRLAGITDTQYF
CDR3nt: TGTGCCAGCAGTTATCGACTAGCGGGTATCACAGATACGCAGTATTTT

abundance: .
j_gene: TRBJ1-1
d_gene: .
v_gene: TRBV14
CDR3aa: CASSWDPGQSNTEAFF
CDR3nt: TGTGCCAGCAGCTGGGATCCGGGACAATCGAACACTGAAGCTTTCTTT

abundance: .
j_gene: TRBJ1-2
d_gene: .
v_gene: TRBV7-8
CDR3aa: CASSGEMGLRDYGYTF
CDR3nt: TGTGCCAGCAGCGGTGAGATGGGGCTACGGGACTATGGCTACACCTTC

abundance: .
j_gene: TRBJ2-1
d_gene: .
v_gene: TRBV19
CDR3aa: CASSTTRVSYNEQFF
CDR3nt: TGTGCCAGTAGTACTACTAGGGTTTCCTACAATGAGCAGTTCTTC

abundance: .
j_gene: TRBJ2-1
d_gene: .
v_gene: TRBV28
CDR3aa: CASSSRTRRRSYNEQFF
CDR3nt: TGTGCCAGCAGTTCCAGAACCCGAAGACGTTCCTACAATGAGCAGTTCTTC

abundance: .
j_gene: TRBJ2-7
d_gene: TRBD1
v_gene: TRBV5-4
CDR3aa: CASSRRDRGPYEQYF
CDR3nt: TGTGCCAGCAGTCGCCGGGACAGGGGTCCCTACGAGCAGTACTTC

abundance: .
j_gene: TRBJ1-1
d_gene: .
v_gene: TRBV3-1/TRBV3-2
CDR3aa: CASSLLRGEAFF
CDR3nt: TGTGCCAGCAGCCTTCTTCGTGGAGAAGCTTTCTTT

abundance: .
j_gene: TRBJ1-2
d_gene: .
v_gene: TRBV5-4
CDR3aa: CASSLGQRLNYGYTF
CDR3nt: TGTGCCAGCAGCTTGGGGCAGCGTCTTAACTATGGCTACACCTTC

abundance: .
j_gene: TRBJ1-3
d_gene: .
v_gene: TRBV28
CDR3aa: CASSFTTGQGLSGNTIYF
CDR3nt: TGTGCCAGCAGTTTCACCACGGGGCAGGGACTCTCTGGAAACACCATATATTTT

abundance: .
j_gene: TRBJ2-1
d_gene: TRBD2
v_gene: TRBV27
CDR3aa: CASRLLAGGSYNEQFF
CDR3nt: TGTGCCAGCAGACTACTAGCGGGAGGATCCTACAATGAGCAGTTCTTC

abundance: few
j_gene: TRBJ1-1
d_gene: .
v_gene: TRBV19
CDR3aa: CASSIVAGSTEAFF
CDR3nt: TGTGCCAGTAGTATAGTCGCGGGTTCTACTGAAGCTTTCTTT

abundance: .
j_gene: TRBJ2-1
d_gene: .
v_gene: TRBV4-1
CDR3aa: CASSPTASGYNEQFF
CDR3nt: TGCGCCAGCAGCCCAACCGCGAGCGGATACAATGAGCAGTTCTTC

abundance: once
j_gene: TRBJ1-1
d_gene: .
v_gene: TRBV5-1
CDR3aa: CASSLQDPNTEAFF
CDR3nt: TGCGCCAGCAGCTTGCAGGACCCGAACACTGAAGCTTTCTTT

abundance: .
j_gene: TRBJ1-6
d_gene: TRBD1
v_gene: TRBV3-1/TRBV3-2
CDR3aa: CASSLTGGGYSPLHF
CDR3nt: TGTGCCAGCAGCCTGACAGGGGGCGGTTATTCACCCCTCCACTTT

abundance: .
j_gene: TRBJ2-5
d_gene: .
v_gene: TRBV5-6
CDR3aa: CASSLVGALSETQYF
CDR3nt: TGTGCCAGCAGCTTGGTAGGAGCCCTCTCCGAGACCCAGTACTTC

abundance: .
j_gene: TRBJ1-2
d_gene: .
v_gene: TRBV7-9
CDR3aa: CASSLGRDGGYTF
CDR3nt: TGTGCCAGCAGCTTAGGAAGGGACGGTGGCTACACCTTC

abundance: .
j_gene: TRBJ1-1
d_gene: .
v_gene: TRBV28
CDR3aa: CASRQGGLNTEAFF
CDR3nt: TGTGCCAGCAGGCAAGGGGGATTGAACACTGAAGCTTTCTTT

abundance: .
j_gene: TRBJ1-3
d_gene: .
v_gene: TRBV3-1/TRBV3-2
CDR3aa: CASSQVSGIINTIYF
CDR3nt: TGTGCCAGCAGCCAAGTCTCAGGGATCATCAACACCATATATTTT

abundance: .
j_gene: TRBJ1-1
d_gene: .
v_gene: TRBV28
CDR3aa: CASSLPPNTEAFF
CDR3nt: TGTGCCAGCAGTTTACCCCCGAACACTGAAGCTTTCTTT

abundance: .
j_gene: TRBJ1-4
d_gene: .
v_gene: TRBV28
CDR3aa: CASSPLYGTGGEKLFF
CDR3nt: TGTGCCAGCAGTCCGCTATATGGGACCGGAGGGGAAAAACTGTTTTTT

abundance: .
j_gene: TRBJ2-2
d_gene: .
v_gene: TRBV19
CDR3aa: CASVRANTGELFF
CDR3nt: TGTGCCAGTGTCAGGGCTAACACCGGGGAGCTGTTTTTT

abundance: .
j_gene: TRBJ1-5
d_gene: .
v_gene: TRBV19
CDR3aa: CASSILSDQPQHF
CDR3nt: TGTGCCAGTAGTATCTTATCGGATCAGCCCCAGCATTTT

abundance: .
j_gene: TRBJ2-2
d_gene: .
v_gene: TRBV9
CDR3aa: CASSVGSTGELFF
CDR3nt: TGTGCCAGCAGCGTAGGTAGTACCGGGGAGCTGTTTTTT

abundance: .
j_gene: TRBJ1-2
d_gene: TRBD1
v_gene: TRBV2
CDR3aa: CASRYNRGANYGYTF
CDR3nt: TGTGCCAGCAGGTATAACAGGGGAGCTAACTATGGCTACACCTTC

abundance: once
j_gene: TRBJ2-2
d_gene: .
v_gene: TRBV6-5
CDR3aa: CASSYGGNTGELFF
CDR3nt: TGTGCCAGCAGTTACGGGGGGAACACCGGGGAGCTGTTTTTT

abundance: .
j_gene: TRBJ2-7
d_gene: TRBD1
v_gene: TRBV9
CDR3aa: CASSVGTGTYEQYF
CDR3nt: TGTGCCAGCAGCGTAGGGACAGGGACCTACGAGCAGTACTTC

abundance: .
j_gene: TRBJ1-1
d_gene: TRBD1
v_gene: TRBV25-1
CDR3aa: CASSPLDRGGDTEAFF
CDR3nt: TGTGCCAGCAGTCCCCTGGACAGGGGGGGTGACACTGAAGCTTTCTTT

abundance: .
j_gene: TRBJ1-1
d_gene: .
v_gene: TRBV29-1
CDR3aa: CSAEMNTEAFF
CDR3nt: TGCAGCGCAGAAATGAACACTGAAGCTTTCTTT

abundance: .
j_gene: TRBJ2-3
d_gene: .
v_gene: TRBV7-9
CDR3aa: CASSSGRGSNTDTQYF
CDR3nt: TGTGCCAGCAGCTCCGGACGGGGCAGCAACACAGATACGCAGTATTTT